A selection of T cell receptor beta chains follows, all from one sample in a study of blood T cell repertoires in COVID-19. This table comes from immunoSEQ multiplex PCR, and its TCRdb copy is limited to in-frame clones, with some not included. The profile shows around 450,000 clones, around 87% of them singletons. The sequencing input was PBMCs or T cells enriched from blood (not recorded which). The receptor source for this set is a woman younger than 35 who had recovered from COVID-19. Both conserved end residues are part of each CDR3. A D gene is named only where the DNA matches it firmly. Expanded clones are given a class, and other clones once, few, many or no size at all.

clone_size | j_call | d_call | v_call | cdr3_nt | cdr3_aa
- | TRBJ2-1 | TRBD2 | TRBV7-8 | TGTGCCAGCAGCTCGATCGGACTAGCGGGGGGAAATGAGCAGTTCTTC | CASSSIGLAGGNEQFF
- | TRBJ1-2 | TRBD1 | TRBV30 | TGTGCCTGGAGTTCAGGGGGGAGTAACTATGGCTACACCTTC | CAWSSGGSNYGYTF
- | TRBJ1-2 | - | TRBV5-4 | TGTGCCAGCAGCCCCTTAGAGGGGGAGGGCTACACCTTC | CASSPLEGEGYTF
- | TRBJ1-1 | - | TRBV6-2/TRBV6-3 | TGTGCCAGCAGTAATCACAGGGATCGGAACACTGAAGCTTTCTTT | CASSNHRDRNTEAFF
- | TRBJ2-3 | TRBD2 | TRBV5-1 | TGCGCCAGCAGCCCGACCCTTCTAGCGGGGGACACAGATACGCAGTATTTT | CASSPTLLAGDTDTQYF
once | TRBJ2-2 | - | TRBV12-5 | TGTGCTAGTGGTTTCGACAGTGGAAGTGGGGCCGGGGAGCTGTTTTTT | CASGFDSGSGAGELFF
few | TRBJ2-7 | TRBD1 | TRBV6-5 | TGTGCCAGCAGCCTCCCCCCAGGGGGCGAGCAGTACTTC | CASSLPPGGEQYF
- | TRBJ1-4 | TRBD1 | TRBV11-2 | TGTGCCAGCAGCTCACAGGGGGCCAGGGAAAAACTGTTTTTT | CASSSQGAREKLFF
- | TRBJ2-3 | - | TRBV4-1 | TGCGCCAGCAGCCAAGATGGACGGGGGACAGATACGCAGTATTTT | CASSQDGRGTDTQYF
- | TRBJ1-2 | TRBD1 | TRBV7-9 | TGTGCCAGCAGCTTGGGCGGACAGGGGACAGGGGAAGGCTACACCTTC | CASSLGGQGTGEGYTF
- | TRBJ2-3 | - | TRBV5-6 | TGTGCCAGCAGATTCCTCCCGGGGGGCAGGGGAGATACGCAGTATTTT | CASRFLPGGRGDTQYF
- | TRBJ1-1 | - | TRBV2 | TGTGCCAGCAGTCAACGGGCCCTGGAGGGGACTGAAGCTTTCTTT | CASSQRALEGTEAFF
- | TRBJ1-2 | - | TRBV6-5 | TGTGCCAGCAGTTTTACTGGGCCAACCTATGGCTACACCTTC | CASSFTGPTYGYTF
- | TRBJ2-2 | - | TRBV5-6 | TGTGCCAGCAGCTTGGGGGACTTCACCGGGGAGCTGTTTTTT | CASSLGDFTGELFF
- | TRBJ2-7 | - | TRBV3-1/TRBV3-2 | TGTGCCAGCAGCCAAACAGTTATCTACGAGCAGTACTTC | CASSQTVIYEQYF
many | TRBJ2-7 | TRBD1 | TRBV11-2 | TGTGCCAGTTTGATTCCGGGACAGGGGGTGTACCACTCCTACGAGCAGTACTTC | CASLIPGQGVYHSYEQYF
- | TRBJ1-5 | - | TRBV28 | TGTGCCAGCAGTCCGCTGGGGGGAAAAAACCGTTATAGCAATCAGCCCCAGCATTTT | CASSPLGGKNRYSNQPQHF
- | TRBJ2-5 | TRBD2 | TRBV11-2 | TGTGCCAGCAGCTCCTTGAGCGGGGCCCAAGAGACCCAGTACTTC | CASSSLSGAQETQYF
- | TRBJ2-4 | - | TRBV6-1 | TGTGCCAGCAGTGAAGTGAGGGGGACCCTAGCCAAAAACATTCAGTACTTC | CASSEVRGTLAKNIQYF
- | TRBJ1-1 | - | TRBV2 | TGTGCCAGCACCCCCGGAGGGGATAACACTGAAGCTTTCTTT | CASTPGGDNTEAFF
- | TRBJ2-3 | TRBD2 | TRBV6-5 | TGTGCCAGCCGGCGGGGGGCAGATACGCAGTATTTT | CASRRGADTQYF
- | TRBJ2-7 | TRBD2 | TRBV6-1 | TGTGCCAGCAGTGAGGCTAGCGGGGTCAGGCGCGAGCAGTACTTC | CASSEASGVRREQYF